The 31 T cell receptor beta chains reported below all come from one sample, sequenced in a study of blood T cell repertoires in COVID-19. Method: immunoSEQ multiplex PCR; TCRdb's copy keeps in-frame clones and lacks some. The sample consists of 65,000 to 95,000 clones, about four fifths of them appearing once. The sequenced sample was peripheral blood. The receptors here all came from a woman in her thirties or forties with active or convalescent COVID-19.

The chain links TRBV27 to TRBJ2-7; TRBD2 matches 16 bases. V shed 8 bases, J shed 3 bases, and the junction held 16 bases outside the gene matches. The CDR3 covers 19 residues. CDR1 is MNHEY, CDR2 SMNVEV, per germline (reference sequence). The CDR3 protein is CASRLSGLAGGGPLYEQYF. The CDR3 DNA sequence: TGTGCCAGCCGACTATCGGGACTAGCGGGAGGGGGGCCGCTCTACGAGCAGTACTTC.

V is TRBV5-8 and J is TRBJ2-5; the D gene is possibly TRBD1 (6 bases). This CDR3 region has 16 residues. The germline CDR1 and CDR2 sequences are SGHTS and YDEGEE. The V end lost 0 bases, the J end lost 4 bases, and 16 bases lay between the germline ends. CDR3 nucleotide sequence: TGTGCCAGCAGCTTGGGGGCAGGGGCTATGGGAGAGACCCAGTACTTC. This codes for CASSLGAGAMGETQYF.

This clone was counted between two and nine times. This chain links TRBV7-3 with TRBJ2-1; 8 bases map to TRBD1. The CDR3 is 13 residues long. Germline V CDR1 and CDR2: SGHTA, FQGTGA. J lost 9 bases, V lost 5 bases, and 6 bases had no gene match. The CDR3 is CASSPQGDGEQFF. Here the CDR3 DNA reads TGTGCCAGCAGCCCACAGGGGGACGGTGAGCAGTTCTTC. The full variable domain, rest sourced from reference TRBV7-3 and TRBJ2-1, is GAGVSQTPSNKVTEKGKYVELRCDPISGHTALYWYRQSLGQGPEFLIYFQGTGAADDSGLPNDRFFAVRPEGSVSTLKIQRTERGDSAVYLCASSPQGDGEQFFGPGTRLTVL.

This clone was observed a single time. This chain uses TRBV7-2 with TRBJ1-1; D is unclear. The CDR3 has 14 residues. The germline V gene has CDR1 SGHTA and CDR2 FQGNSA. The V end lost 5 bases, the J end lost 4 bases, and 14 bases lay between the germline ends. The CDR3 loop reads CASSHLEYATEAFF. In DNA form, the CDR3 reads TGTGCCAGCAGCCACCTCGAGTACGCCACTGAAGCTTTCTTT. Supplemented by reference TRBV7-2 and TRBJ1-1, the full variable domain reads GAGVSQSPSNKVTEKGKDVELRCDPISGHTALYWYRQSLGQGLEFLIYFQGNSAPDKSGLPSDRFSAERTGGSVSTLTIQRTQQEDSAVYLCASSHLEYATEAFFGQGTRLTVV.

The J gene is TRBJ1-5, the V gene TRBV7-9; 7 nucleotides agree with TRBD1. Germline CDR1 reads SEHNR; CDR2 reads FQNEAQ (reference sequence). There are 13 residues in the CDR3. Trimming cost V 5 bases and J 7 bases; bases outside gene matches: 5. CDR3 nucleotide sequence: TGTGCCAGCAGCCGGGAGGGGGCACAGCCCCAGCATTTT. Its translation: CASSREGAQPQHF.

This sequence joins TRBV6-6 and TRBJ2-2; 7 bases line up with TRBD1. This CDR3 contains 16 residues. Germline CDR1 is MNHNY and CDR2 is SVGAGI (reference sequence). V dropped 6 bases and J dropped 4; count of bases not matched to a gene: 11. The CDR3 loop reads CASRPSTDRATGELFF. DNA of the CDR3: TGTGCCAGCAGACCTAGTACTGACAGGGCCACCGGGGAGCTGTTTTTT.

V is TRBV5-1 and J is TRBJ2-7, with D uncertain. Per the germline V gene, CDR1 is SGHRS and CDR2 is YFSETQ. CDR3 length: 13 residues. The germline V and J ends were trimmed by 0 bases and 3 bases, with 7 bases remaining between them. The CDR3 DNA follows: TGCGCCAGCAGCTTGGCCTACAGCTACGAGCAGTACTTC. Residues: CASSLAYSYEQYF.

This clone was recorded once. The chain employs TRBV29-1 and TRBJ2-1; the match to TRBD2 covers 10 bases. Germline values: CDR1 SQVTM, CDR2 ANQGSEA. The CDR3 consists of 14 residues. V lost 8 bases to trimming and J lost 10 bases; unmatched junction nucleotides: 14. This CDR3 is CSLGEGLAGAEQFF. The DNA of the CDR3 is TGCAGCCTCGGGGAGGGCCTAGCGGGAGCAGAGCAGTTCTTC.

The V and J genes are TRBV29-1 and TRBJ1-1, with TRBD1 as a possible D gene (6 bases). Germline loops: CDR1 SQVTM, CDR2 ANQGSEA. The CDR3 spans 14 residues. Between the trimmed V and J ends, which lost 5 bases and 0 bases, there was a span of 13 bases. The CDR3 region is CSVRTVFMNTEAFF. The CDR3 bases are TGCAGCGTTCGGACAGTTTTCATGAACACTGAAGCTTTCTTT.

The chain recombines TRBV28 with TRBJ2-2, with 10 bases lining up with TRBD1. Trimming at V came to 5 bases and at J to 5 bases, leaving 5 bases not matched to a gene. This CDR3 is built from 15 residues. In germline, CDR1 is MDHEN, CDR2 SYDVKM. The DNA of the CDR3 is TGTGCCAGCAGTCCGCGGACAGGGGGGACCGGGGAGCTGTTTTTT. Its protein is CASSPRTGGTGELFF.

The rearrangement links TRBV5-6 to TRBJ1-1, with a weak D call TRBD1 (6 bases). Germline V lookup: CDR1 SGHDT, CDR2 YYEEEE. V lost 1 base to trimming and J lost 2 bases, with 9 bases between them. The length of the CDR3 is 14 residues. DNA of the CDR3: TGTGCCAGCAGCTTGACAGGGTCAAACACTGAAGCTTTCTTT. It is translated as CASSLTGSNTEAFF.

V usage is TRBV4-2 and J usage is TRBJ1-1; D is unclear. Trimming left V 0 bases short and J 0 bases short, with 11 bases between. The CDR3 totals 16 residues. Germline V gene data show CDR1 as LGHNA and CDR2 as YNFKEQ. The CDR3 DNA reads as TGTGCCAGCAGCCAAGATCGAGAGGGAGTGAACACTGAAGCTTTCTTT. This sequence encodes CASSQDREGVNTEAFF.

The chain is built from TRBV27 and TRBJ2-3; 12 bases map to TRBD2. This CDR3 is 16 amino acids long. Trimming removed 1 base from V and 4 bases from J; junction bases left unmatched: 3. Germline V gene lookup returns CDR1 MNHEY and CDR2 SMNVEV (reference sequence). CDR3 amino acids: CASSLLLAGGSDTQYF. The CDR3 DNA reads as TGTGCCAGCAGTTTATTACTAGCGGGAGGTTCAGATACGCAGTATTTT.

The chain has TRBV19 and TRBJ2-1, with D perhaps matching TRBD1 (5 bases). This CDR3 comprises 13 residues. Trimming stripped 6 bases from V and 4 bases from J, with 10 bases between. CDR1 is LNHDA and CDR2 is SQIVND in the germline V gene (reference sequence). The CDR3 DNA follows: TGTGCCAGTAGGGGGCGCTGGTACAATGAGCAGTTCTTC. Translated, it gives CASRGRWYNEQFF. The whole variable domain, remainder taken from reference TRBV19 and TRBJ2-1, is DGGITQSPKYLFRKEGQNVTLSCEQNLNHDAMYWYRQDPGQGLRLIYYSQIVNDFQKGDIAEGYSVSREKKESFPLTVTSAQKNPTAFYLCASRGRWYNEQFFGPGTRLTVL.

The gene calls are TRBV29-1 and TRBJ2-3; the match to TRBD1 covers 10 bases. Trimming took 0 bases from V and 4 from J; bases not matched to a gene: 7. Germline CDR1 and CDR2: SQVTM and ANQGSEA. CDR3 length: 16 residues. The CDR3 is CSVEDPGQGHADTQYF. CDR3 nucleotide sequence: TGCAGCGTTGAAGACCCGGGACAGGGGCATGCAGATACGCAGTATTTT.

There are a few counts of this clone. This sequence joins TRBV3-1 (or the pseudogene TRBV3-2) and TRBJ2-7, with 10 bases fitting TRBD1. The CDR3 has 15 amino acids. CDR1 and CDR2 from the germline V gene are LGHDT and YNNKEL (reference sequence). V lost 2 bases, J lost 5 bases, and 6 bases stayed unmatched. CDR3 residues: CASSQSGTGADEQYF. CDR3 in DNA: TGTGCCAGCAGCCAATCGGGGACAGGGGCGGACGAGCAGTACTTC.

There are a few counts of this clone. This chain's CDR3 is CASNALAGGETQYF. The CDR3, as DNA: TGTGCCAGTAACGCACTAGCGGGGGGGGAGACCCAGTACTTC. This chain uses TRBV28 with TRBJ2-5, with 13 nucleotides matching TRBD2. Germline CDR1 is MDHEN and CDR2 is SYDVKM. The CDR3 totals 14 residues. The V and J ends lost 9 bases and 5 bases, in that order; junction bases with no gene match: 6.

The chain uses TRBV7-9 and TRBJ2-1; 11 bases are a match to TRBD1. Germline V gives CDR1 SEHNR, CDR2 FQNEAQ (reference sequence). The junction had 12 bases not matched to a gene; V was cut back by 5 bases and J by 0 bases. This CDR3 has 19 amino acids. The DNA of the CDR3 is TGTGCCAGCAGCCCTAGATGGACAGGGGGCGGATTCTCCTACAATGAGCAGTTCTTC. The encoded protein is CASSPRWTGGGFSYNEQFF.

The rearrangement joins TRBV6-5 to TRBJ1-5, with unresolved D. Trimming removed 0 bases from V and 2 bases from J, with 11 bases in between. Germline V gene lookup returns CDR1 MNHEY and CDR2 SVGAGI. The CDR3 sequence is 16 residues long. CDR3 amino acids: CASSYSPSRGNQPQHF. The CDR3, as DNA: TGTGCCAGCAGTTACTCCCCATCCCGGGGCAATCAGCCCCAGCATTTT.

The chain carries TRBV10-3 and TRBJ2-5, with TRBD1 as a possible D gene (5 bases). Germline CDR1 is ENHRY and CDR2 is SYGVKD. The CDR3 sequence is 15 residues long. With 2 bases removed from V and 5 bases from J, the gap between germline ends came to 15 bases. As DNA, the CDR3 is TGTGCCATCAGTGAGGGTACGAAAAGACAGGAGACCCAGTACTTC. Its translation is CAISEGTKRQETQYF.

The chain has TRBV19 and TRBJ2-6; D gene ambiguous. Between the trimmed V and J ends, which lost 4 bases and 0 bases, there was a span of 4 bases. The CDR3 loop spans 14 amino acids. Per germline, CDR1 LNHDA and CDR2 SQIVND (reference sequence). As DNA, the CDR3 is TGTGCCAGTAGTAGGAGCTCTGGGGCCAACGTCCTGACTTTC. Translated: CASSRSSGANVLTF. Complete variable domain (other parts from reference TRBV19 and TRBJ2-6): DGGITQSPKYLFRKEGQNVTLSCEQNLNHDAMYWYRQDPGQGLRLIYYSQIVNDFQKGDIAEGYSVSREKKESFPLTVTSAQKNPTAFYLCASSRSSGANVLTFGAGSRLTVL.

This chain uses TRBV7-2 with TRBJ1-2; 8 nucleotides line up with TRBD1. Trimming removed 5 bases from V and 4 bases from J; junction bases left unmatched: 3. The CDR3 is 13 residues long. The germline V gene has CDR1 SGHTA and CDR2 FQGNSA. The CDR3 DNA is TGTGCCAGCAGCCAAACAGGGGGCTATGGCTACACCTTC. This sequence encodes CASSQTGGYGYTF.

The rearrangement joins TRBV10-3 to TRBJ1-6; D is perhaps TRBD1 (5 bases). Germline V lookup: CDR1 ENHRY, CDR2 SYGVKD. V lost 6 bases and J lost 8, with 14 bases in between. The CDR3 is made up of 14 amino acids. The CDR3 DNA sequence: TGTGCCATCAGCGGGACGGGGGTCGATTCACCCCTCCACTTT. Amino acids: CAISGTGVDSPLHF.

This chain links TRBV5-6 with TRBJ2-7, with 8 bases matching TRBD1. The CDR3 consists of 15 residues. The V and J ends lost 1 base and 6 bases, in that order; junction bases with no gene match: 9. Germline-derived CDR1 and CDR2 are SGHDT and YYEEEE. This chain's CDR3 is CASSLITKTGAEQYF. CDR3 DNA: TGTGCCAGCAGCTTGATCACCAAGACAGGGGCCGAGCAGTACTTC. Filled out from reference TRBV5-6 and TRBJ2-7, the complete variable domain reads DAGVTQSPTHLIKTRGQQVTLRCSPKSGHDTVSWYQQALGQGPQFIFQYYEEEERQRGNFPDRFSGHQFPNYSSELNVNALLLGDSALYLCASSLITKTGAEQYFGPGTRLTVT.

V and J are TRBV6-5 and TRBJ2-7; TRBD1 matches at 9 bases. There are 16 residues in the CDR3. From germline, CDR1 is MNHEY and CDR2 SVGAGI. The trim removed 3 bases at V and 3 bases at J, leaving 9 bases unmatched. The CDR3 DNA follows: TGTGCCAGCAGTTATAGTGCCGGGACAGGGATCTACGAGCAGTACTTC. Amino acid sequence: CASSYSAGTGIYEQYF.

The rearrangement joins TRBV6-5 to TRBJ1-3; D is unresolved. The CDR3 is 16 amino acids. The germline gives CDR1 MNHEY, CDR2 SVGAGI. V lost 0 bases and J lost 4, with 13 bases in between. The CDR3 is CASSYSFVTPGNTIYF. The CDR3 DNA reads TGTGCCAGCAGTTACTCGTTCGTCACACCCGGAAACACCATATATTTT.

This clone was found a few times. The chain employs TRBV29-1 and TRBJ1-3; D is undetermined. In germline, CDR1 is SQVTM, CDR2 ANQGSEA. The ends were cut back, 7 bases at V and 0 bases at J, with 10 bases in the middle. There are 13 residues in the CDR3. CDR3 residues: CSAGLSSGNTIYF. The CDR3, as DNA: TGCAGCGCTGGACTGAGCTCTGGAAACACCATATATTTT.

The rearrangement joins TRBV27 to TRBJ2-1; D call uncertain. The ends were cut back, 2 bases at V and 3 bases at J, with 11 bases in the middle. The CDR3 has 15 residues. The germline gives CDR1 MNHEY, CDR2 SMNVEV (reference sequence). CDR3 sequence: CASSLRLVGYNEQFF. The CDR3 DNA reads TGTGCCAGCAGTTTACGGCTAGTAGGCTACAATGAGCAGTTCTTC.

Note on this clone: Distinct nucleotide sequences in the sample also encode this CDR3. CDR3 protein: CASSLGHNQPQHF. CDR3 in DNA: TGTGCCAGCAGCTTGGGCCACAATCAGCCCCAGCATTTT. J is TRBJ1-5 and V is TRBV11-2; D unresolved. This CDR3 has 13 amino acids. Germline V gives CDR1 SGHAT, CDR2 FQNNGV. Trimming stripped 3 bases from V and 3 bases from J, with 6 bases between. The whole variable domain, remainder taken from reference TRBV11-2 and TRBJ1-5, is EAGVAQSPRYKIIEKRQSVAFWCNPISGHATLYWYQQILGQGPKLLIQFQNNGVVDDSQLPKDRFSAERLKGVDSTLKIQPAKLEDSAVYLCASSLGHNQPQHFGDGTRLSIL.

In this sample, this clone turned up a few times. This chain connects TRBV4-3 to TRBJ1-1; TRBD1 is a possible D gene (5 bases). Germline CDR1 reads LGHNA; CDR2 reads YSLEER. Trimming removed 0 bases at V and 11 bases at J, with 16 bases between. The CDR3 is made up of 14 amino acids. In nucleotides, the CDR3 is TGCGCCAGCAGCCAAGATTTGGGCGGTCCAGGGGCTTTCTTT. Residues: CASSQDLGGPGAFF.

This clone has a single count. The chain joins TRBV28 to TRBJ1-2, with 7 bases lining up with TRBD1. Germline CDR1 and CDR2: MDHEN and SYDVKM. V gave up 1 base and J gave up 0 bases; unmatched junction bases: 8. The CDR3 is made up of 17 amino acids. The CDR3 DNA reads TGTGCCAGCAGTTTATCCGGACAGGCCACTGCTAACTATGGCTACACCTTC. It encodes CASSLSGQATANYGYTF.